These T cell receptor beta chains were read from a single sample in a study of radiotherapy plus CTLA-4 blockade in lung cancer. Generated by immunoSEQ multiplex PCR, the TCRdb table keeps only in-frame clones and is missing some. Of over 100,000 clones in the sample, about 80% were seen once. The sample in question was peripheral blood, obtained from a patient treated with radiotherapy plus ipilimumab. Receptor source: a human donor with non-small cell lung cancer that progressed on radiotherapy plus ipilimumab. Some clones in this sample may be carry-over from other donors' samples. CDR3s include the opening cysteine and the closing phenylalanine or tryptophan. D genes are given only for firm matches. The size field is filled for only some rows; it gives once, few, many or a size class.

>once|TRBJ2-6|TRBV5-1|TRBD1
CASSDRESSGANVLTF
TGCGCCAGCAGCGACAGGGAATCCTCTGGGGCCAACGTCCTGACTTTC
>.|TRBJ2-3|TRBV10-3|TRBD2
CAIWRGLAVTDTQYF
TGTGCCATCTGGAGGGGACTAGCGGTCACAGATACGCAGTATTTT
>.|TRBJ1-4|TRBV5-1|.
CASSLAAATNEELFF
TGCGCCAGCAGCTTGGCGGCGGCAACTAATGAAGAACTGTTTTTT
>.|TRBJ1-2|TRBV7-9|.
CASSLPTTLYNYGYTF
TGTGCCAGCAGCTTACCGACAACGCTCTATAACTATGGCTACACCTTC
>.|TRBJ2-2|TRBV5-1|.
CASSLGEIGAGELFF
TGCGCCAGCAGCTTGGGCGAGATAGGGGCCGGGGAGCTGTTTTTT
>.|TRBJ2-7|TRBV9|.
CASSPQDHEQYF
TGTGCCAGCAGCCCACAGGACCACGAGCAGTACTTC
>.|TRBJ2-1|TRBV28|TRBD1
CASSLLGGDRSNEQFF
TGTGCCAGCAGTTTATTAGGTGGGGACAGGAGCAATGAGCAGTTCTTC
>.|TRBJ2-5|TRBV7-2|.
CASSPPKAGGETQYF
TGTGCCAGCAGCCCCCCCAAGGCAGGGGGGGAGACCCAGTACTTC
>.|TRBJ2-7|TRBV2|.
CATRLSRQDFYEQYF
TGTGCCACACGATTATCTCGACAGGATTTCTACGAGCAGTACTTC
>few|TRBJ2-3|TRBV5-4|.
CASSSTGFTQGTDTQYF
TGTGCCAGCAGCTCCACAGGGTTCACGCAAGGCACAGATACGCAGTATTTT
>.|TRBJ1-4|TRBV7-2|TRBD1
CASSPQGQVNEKLFF
TGTGCCAGCAGCCCCCAGGGACAGGTTAATGAAAAACTGTTTTTT
>many|TRBJ2-7|TRBV15|TRBD1
CATSRAGQGYEQYF
TGTGCCACCAGCAGAGCGGGACAGGGCTACGAGCAGTACTTC
>.|TRBJ1-2|TRBV19|.
CASSISQGSNYGYTF
TGTGCCAGTAGTATTTCTCAGGGGTCCAACTATGGCTACACCTTC
>.|TRBJ2-1|TRBV15|TRBD2
CATSSNRRGVLNEQFF
TGTGCCACCAGCAGTAATAGGCGGGGGGTTCTCAATGAGCAGTTCTTC
>.|TRBJ1-1|TRBV5-1|.
CASSTRATAYEAFF
TGCGCCAGCAGCACTCGGGCGACAGCCTATGAAGCTTTCTTT
>few|TRBJ2-2|TRBV6-1|.
CASTAGDATGELFF
TGTGCCAGCACCGCCGGCGACGCCACCGGGGAGCTGTTTTTT
>few|TRBJ1-2|TRBV7-3|.
CASSPPGPTADGYTF
TGTGCCAGCAGCCCCCCAGGGCCTACCGCGGATGGCTACACCTTC
>.|TRBJ1-2|TRBV10-3|TRBD1
CAIRVDRDGGYTF
TGTGCCATCAGGGTAGACAGGGACGGTGGCTACACCTTC
>.|TRBJ1-2|TRBV6-1|.
CASSESLANYGYTF
TGTGCCAGCAGTGAATCCTTAGCTAACTATGGCTACACCTTC
>.|TRBJ1-6|TRBV19|.
CASRAQGFNNSPLHF
TGTGCCAGTAGGGCTCAGGGATTCAATAATTCACCCCTCCACTTT
>.|TRBJ1-2|TRBV7-3|TRBD1
CASSRDRTYGYTF
TGTGCCAGCAGCCGGGACAGGACATATGGCTACACCTTC
>few|TRBJ1-2|TRBV5-4|.
CASSPGSGYTF
TGTGCCAGCAGCCCAGGGTCTGGCTACACCTTC
>.|TRBJ1-2|TRBV11-2|.
CASSLDLSDPNYGYTF
TGTGCCAGCAGCTTAGATCTGTCAGACCCTAACTATGGCTACACCTTC
>.|TRBJ1-1|TRBV2|.
CASTIYSEAFF
TGTGCCAGCACCATCTACAGTGAAGCTTTCTTT
>.|TRBJ1-2|TRBV29-1|.
CSVQGYGYTF
TGCAGCGTTCAGGGATATGGCTACACCTTC
>.|TRBJ2-1|TRBV5-1|.
CASSPGVSYNEQFF
TGCGCCAGCAGCCCGGGGGTTTCCTACAATGAGCAGTTCTTC
>.|TRBJ1-2|TRBV9|TRBD1
CASSEGSTGAYYGYTF
TGTGCCAGCAGCGAGGGATCGACAGGGGCCTACTATGGCTACACCTTC
>.|TRBJ2-4|TRBV2|TRBD2
CASSALRGENIQYF
TGTGCCAGCAGTGCTCTTCGGGGGGAAAACATTCAGTACTTC
>.|TRBJ2-1|TRBV5-1|TRBD2
CASSLSSGVLNEQFF
TGCGCCAGCAGCTTGAGTAGCGGGGTCCTCAATGAGCAGTTCTTC
>once|TRBJ2-3|TRBV11-2|.
CASSLGQVTDTQYF
TGTGCCAGCAGCTTAGGTCAGGTCACAGATACGCAGTATTTT
>once|TRBJ1-1|TRBV28|.
CASSLRTNTEALF
TGTGCCAGCAGTTTGAGGACAAACACTGAAGCTCTCTTT
>.|TRBJ1-6|TRBV9|.
CASSVEGRRSPLHF
TGTGCCAGCAGCGTAGAGGGAAGGAGATCACCCCTCCACTTT
>.|TRBJ2-7|TRBV5-1|.
CASSLGSGTTYEQYF
TGCGCCAGCAGCTTGGGATCCGGGACCACCTACGAGCAGTACTTC
>.|TRBJ2-1|TRBV7-7|TRBD2
CASSTGLAGYHEQFF
TGTGCTAGCAGCACCGGACTAGCGGGGTACCATGAGCAGTTCTTC
>few|TRBJ1-1|TRBV5-4|TRBD1
CATSKGAQVTEAFF
TGTGCCACCTCTAAGGGGGCGCAGGTCACTGAAGCTTTCTTT
>.|TRBJ2-1|TRBV27|TRBD2
CASSFSGGLYNEQFF
TGTGCCAGCAGTTTTAGCGGGGGGTTATACAATGAGCAGTTCTTC
>.|TRBJ1-6|TRBV30|TRBD1
CAWRTGTGDYPYNSPLHF
TGTGCCTGGCGGACCGGGACAGGGGATTATCCCTATAATTCACCCCTCCACTTT